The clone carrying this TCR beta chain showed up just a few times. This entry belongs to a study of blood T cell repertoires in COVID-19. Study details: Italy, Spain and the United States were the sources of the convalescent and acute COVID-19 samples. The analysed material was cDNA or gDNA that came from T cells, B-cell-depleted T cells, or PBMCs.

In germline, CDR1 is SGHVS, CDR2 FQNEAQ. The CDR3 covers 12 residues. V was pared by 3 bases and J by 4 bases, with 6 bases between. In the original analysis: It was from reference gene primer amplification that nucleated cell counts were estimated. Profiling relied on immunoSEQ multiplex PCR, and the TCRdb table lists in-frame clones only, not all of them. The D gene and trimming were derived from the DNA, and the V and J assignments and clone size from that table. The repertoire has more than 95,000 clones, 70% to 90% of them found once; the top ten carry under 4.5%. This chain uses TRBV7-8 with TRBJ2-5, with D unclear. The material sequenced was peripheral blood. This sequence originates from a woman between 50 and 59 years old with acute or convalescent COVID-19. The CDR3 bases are TGTGCCAGCAGCTTGGTCGGAGAGACCCAGTACTTC. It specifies CASSLVGETQYF.